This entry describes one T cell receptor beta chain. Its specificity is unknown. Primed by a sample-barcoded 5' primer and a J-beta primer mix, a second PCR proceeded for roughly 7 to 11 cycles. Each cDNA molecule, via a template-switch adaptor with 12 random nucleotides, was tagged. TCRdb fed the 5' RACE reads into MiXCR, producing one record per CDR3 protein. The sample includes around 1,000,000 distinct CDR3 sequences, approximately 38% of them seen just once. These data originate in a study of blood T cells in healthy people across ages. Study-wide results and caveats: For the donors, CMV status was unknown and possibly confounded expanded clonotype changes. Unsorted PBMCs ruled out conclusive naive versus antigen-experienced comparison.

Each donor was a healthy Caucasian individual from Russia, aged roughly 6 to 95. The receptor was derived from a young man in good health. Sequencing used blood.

The CDR3 nucleotides are TGTGCCACCACGGACACCCAGCGAGAGCAGTTCTTC. It yields the protein CATTDTQREQFF. The chain has TRBV25-1 and TRBJ2-1; the D gene is possibly TRBD1 (5 bases). The CDR3 runs 12 residues. Germline V lookup: CDR1 MGHDK, CDR2 SYGVNS. Deletions cut 10 bases from V and 10 bases from J, with 17 bases between.